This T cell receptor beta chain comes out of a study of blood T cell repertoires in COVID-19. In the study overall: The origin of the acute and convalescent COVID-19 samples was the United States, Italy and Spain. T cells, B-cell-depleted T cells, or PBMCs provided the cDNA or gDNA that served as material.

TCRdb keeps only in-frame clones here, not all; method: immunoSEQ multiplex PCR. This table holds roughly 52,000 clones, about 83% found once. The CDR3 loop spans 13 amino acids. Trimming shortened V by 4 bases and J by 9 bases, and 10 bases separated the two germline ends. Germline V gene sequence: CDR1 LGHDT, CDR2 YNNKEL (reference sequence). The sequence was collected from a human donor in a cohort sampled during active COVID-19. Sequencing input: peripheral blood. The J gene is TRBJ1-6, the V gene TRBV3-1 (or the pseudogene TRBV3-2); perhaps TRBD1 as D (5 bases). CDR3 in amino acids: CASSPTAGSPLHF. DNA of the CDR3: TGTGCCAGCAGCCCGACAGCGGGTTCACCCCTCCACTTT.